One sample yielded the 9 T cell receptor beta chains listed below, sequenced in a study of blood T cell repertoires in COVID-19. Libraries were prepared by immunoSEQ multiplex PCR; TCRdb keeps only in-frame clonotypes and omits some of them. This sample has under 350,000 clones; roughly 90% occur once, and the top ten carry around 2.5%. Sample: PBMCs or T cells enriched from blood (not recorded which). Every receptor here comes from a man in his 60s who had recovered from COVID-19.

This sequence joins TRBV5-1 and TRBJ2-7; 8 positions match TRBD2. The CDR3 totals 15 residues. The germline V gene encodes CDR1 SGHRS and CDR2 YFSETQ. V shed 3 bases and J 0 bases; nucleotides not matched to a gene: 5. The CDR3: CASSYGRGFSYEQYF. Here the CDR3 DNA reads TGCGCCAGCAGCTACGGGAGGGGTTTCTCCTACGAGCAGTACTTC.

The chain is built from TRBV9 and TRBJ2-7; no firm D call. The CDR3 contains 14 residues. Germline assignment: CDR1 SGDLS and CDR2 YYNGEE. V shed 0 bases and J shed 2 bases, with 9 bases lying between them. CDR3: CASSVGPATYEQYF. The CDR3 region has the DNA TGTGCCAGCAGCGTAGGGCCTGCCACCTACGAGCAGTACTTC.

The V gene is TRBV5-1, the J gene TRBJ2-7; 8 bases align to TRBD1. CDR3 length: 14 residues. Germline trimming cut 3 bases from V and 4 bases from J; bases unmatched to any gene: 6. Germline V gives CDR1 SGHRS, CDR2 YFSETQ. CDR3 sequence (DNA): TGCGCCAGCAGCTCGCAGGGGGCAACTTACGAGCAGTACTTC. It is translated as CASSSQGATYEQYF.

The chain joins TRBV5-1 to TRBJ2-7; 9 bases are a match to TRBD1. The CDR3 extends over 19 amino acids. Germline lookup yields CDR1 SGHRS and CDR2 YFSETQ. The trim removed 0 bases at V and 2 bases at J, leaving 15 bases unmatched. The CDR3 sequence is CASSLGVGTGKSKAYEQYF. CDR3 in DNA: TGCGCCAGCAGCTTGGGGGTCGGGACAGGGAAAAGTAAAGCCTACGAGCAGTACTTC. The entire variable domain, with the rest obtained from reference TRBV5-1 and TRBJ2-7, is as follows: KAGVTQTPRYLIKTRGQQVTLSCSPISGHRSVSWYQQTPGQGLQFLFEYFSETQRNKGNFPGRFSGRQFSNSRSEMNVSTLELGDSALYLCASSLGVGTGKSKAYEQYFGPGTRLTVT.

CDR3 amino acids: CASTKTRSSGANVLTF. CDR3 DNA sequence: TGTGCCAGCACAAAAACTCGGAGCTCTGGGGCCAACGTCCTGACTTTC. The rearrangement joins TRBV2 to TRBJ2-6; D is undetermined. Deletions cut 7 bases from V and 0 bases from J, with 13 bases between. CDR1 SNHLY and CDR2 FYNNEI come from the germline V gene. The CDR3 consists of 16 residues.

This rearrangement joins TRBV5-1 to TRBJ2-1; TRBD2 matches 7 bases. Germline lookup yields CDR1 SGHRS and CDR2 YFSETQ. Trimming took 4 bases from V and 0 from J; bases not matched to a gene: 13. The length of the CDR3 is 18 residues. Here the CDR3 DNA reads TGCGCCAGCAGCCTTTCGGGAGCGGGGTCCATCTCCTACAATGAGCAGTTCTTC. Residues: CASSLSGAGSISYNEQFF.

This sequence joins TRBV27 and TRBJ2-1; 7 nucleotides line up with TRBD1. Germline CDR1 is MNHEY and CDR2 is SMNVEV (reference sequence). The CDR3 length is 16 residues. J gave up 7 bases and V 6 bases, and 15 bases lay outside the gene matches. CDR3 protein: CASSRWTGRTWNEQFF. As DNA, the CDR3 is TGTGCCAGCAGCAGATGGACAGGTCGGACCTGGAATGAGCAGTTCTTC.

The chain has TRBV6-5 and TRBJ2-1; D gene ambiguous. This CDR3 region has 12 residues. Trimming took off 7 bases at V and 4 bases at J, with 8 bases between the two ends. CDR1 and CDR2 (germline): MNHEY, SVGAGI. CDR3: CASTQEYNEQFF. The CDR3 DNA reads as TGTGCCAGCACTCAGGAATACAATGAGCAGTTCTTC.

This clone was observed once. The chain joins TRBV27 to TRBJ2-5, with a possible D match to TRBD2 (7 bases). V shed 1 base and J shed 5 bases, with 17 bases lying between them. Per germline, CDR1 MNHEY and CDR2 SMNVEV (reference sequence). The CDR3 totals 16 residues. CDR3 in DNA: TGTGCCAGCAGTTTATGGGCGGGGGCTCGTCTCGAGACCCAGTACTTC. It translates to CASSLWAGARLETQYF.